This T cell receptor beta chain was retrieved from a study of control samples from healthy donors and cancer patients. This CDR3 is 15 amino acids long. After removal of 3 bases from V and 5 bases from J, the junction contained 4 bases not matched to a gene. CDR1 is SGHRS and CDR2 is YFSETQ in the germline V gene. The assay was immunoSEQ multiplex PCR, and TCRdb's table has in-frame clones only and misses some. Among 70,000 to 85,000 clones listed, 75% to 85% were seen once. The chain recombines TRBV5-1 with TRBJ2-5, with 13 bases that match TRBD2. The receptor was derived from a man aged 60-69 years with head and neck cancer. The specimen sequenced was PBMCs. The CDR3 DNA is TGCGCCAGCAGCTGGGGGACTAGCGGGATGGAGACCCAGTACTTC. Its translation: CASSWGTSGMETQYF.